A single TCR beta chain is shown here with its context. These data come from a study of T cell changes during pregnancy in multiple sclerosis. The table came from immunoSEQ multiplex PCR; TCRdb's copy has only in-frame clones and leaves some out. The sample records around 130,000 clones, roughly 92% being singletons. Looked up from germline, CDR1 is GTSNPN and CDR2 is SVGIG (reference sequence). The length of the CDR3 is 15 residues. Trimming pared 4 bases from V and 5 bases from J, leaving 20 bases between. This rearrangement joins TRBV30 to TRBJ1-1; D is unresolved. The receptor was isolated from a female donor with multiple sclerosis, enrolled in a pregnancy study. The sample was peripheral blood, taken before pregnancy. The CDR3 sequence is CAWKGNSGGRTEAFF. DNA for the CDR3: TGTGCCTGGAAAGGAAATAGCGGAGGGCGAACTGAAGCTTTCTTT.